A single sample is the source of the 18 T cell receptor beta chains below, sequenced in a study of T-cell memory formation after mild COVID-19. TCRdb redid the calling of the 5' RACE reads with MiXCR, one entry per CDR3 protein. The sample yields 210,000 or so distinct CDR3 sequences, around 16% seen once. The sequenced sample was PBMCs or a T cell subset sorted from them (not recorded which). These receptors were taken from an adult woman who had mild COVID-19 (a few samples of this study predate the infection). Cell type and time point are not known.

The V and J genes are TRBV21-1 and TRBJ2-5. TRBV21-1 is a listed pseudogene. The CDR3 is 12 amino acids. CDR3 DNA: TGTGCCAGCAGCAGATCGAGAGAGACCCAGTACTTC. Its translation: CASSRSRETQYF.

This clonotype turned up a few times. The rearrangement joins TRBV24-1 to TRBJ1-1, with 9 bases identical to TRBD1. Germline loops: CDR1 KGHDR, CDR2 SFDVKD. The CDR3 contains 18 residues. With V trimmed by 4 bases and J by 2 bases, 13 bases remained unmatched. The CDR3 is CATSEPGQGTRLNTEAFF. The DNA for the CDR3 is TGTGCCACCAGTGAACCCGGACAGGGGACCCGCCTTAACACTGAAGCTTTCTTT.

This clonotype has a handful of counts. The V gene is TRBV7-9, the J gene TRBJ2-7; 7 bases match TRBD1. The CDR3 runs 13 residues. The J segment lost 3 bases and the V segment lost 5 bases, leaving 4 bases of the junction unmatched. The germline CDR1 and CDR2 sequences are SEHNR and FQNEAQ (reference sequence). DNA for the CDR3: TGTGCCAGCAGCATAAGACAGGGCTACGAGCAGTACTTC. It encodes CASSIRQGYEQYF.

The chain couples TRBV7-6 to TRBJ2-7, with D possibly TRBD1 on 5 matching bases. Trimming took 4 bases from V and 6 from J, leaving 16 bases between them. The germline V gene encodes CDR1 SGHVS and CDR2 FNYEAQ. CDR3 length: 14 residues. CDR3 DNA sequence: TGTGCCAGCAGCTCCACCCCGACAGTGGGCGAGCAGTACTTC. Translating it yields CASSSTPTVGEQYF.

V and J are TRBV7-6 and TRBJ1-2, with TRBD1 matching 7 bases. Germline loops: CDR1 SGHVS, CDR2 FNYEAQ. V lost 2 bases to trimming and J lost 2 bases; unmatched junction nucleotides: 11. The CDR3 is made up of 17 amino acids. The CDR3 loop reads CASSLYATGSRNYGYTF. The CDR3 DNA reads TGTGCCAGCAGCTTATATGCGACAGGGAGCAGAAACTATGGCTACACCTTC. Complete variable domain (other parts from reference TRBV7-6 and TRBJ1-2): GAGVSQSPRYKVTKRGQDVALRCDPISGHVSLYWYRQALGQGPEFLTYFNYEAQQDKSGLPNDRFSAERPEGSISTLTIQRTEQRDSAMYRCASSLYATGSRNYGYTFGSGTRLTVV.

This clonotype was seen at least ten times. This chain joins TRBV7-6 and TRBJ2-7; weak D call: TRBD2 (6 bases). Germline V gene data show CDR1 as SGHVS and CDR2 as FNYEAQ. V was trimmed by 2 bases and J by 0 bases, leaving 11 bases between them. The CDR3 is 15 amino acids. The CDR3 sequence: CASSLQAGTSYEQYF. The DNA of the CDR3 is TGTGCCAGCAGCTTACAAGCGGGTACCTCCTACGAGCAGTACTTC.

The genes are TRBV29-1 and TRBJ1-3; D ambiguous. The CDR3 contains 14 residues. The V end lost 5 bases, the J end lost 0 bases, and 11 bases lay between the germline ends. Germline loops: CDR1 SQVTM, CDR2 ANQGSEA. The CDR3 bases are TGCAGCGTTATTAAGGATTTCTCTGGAAACACCATATATTTT. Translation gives CSVIKDFSGNTIYF.

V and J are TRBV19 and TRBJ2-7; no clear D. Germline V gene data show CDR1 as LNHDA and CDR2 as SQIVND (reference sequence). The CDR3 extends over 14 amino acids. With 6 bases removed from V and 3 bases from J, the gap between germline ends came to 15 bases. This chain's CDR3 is CASSPGFSLYEQYF. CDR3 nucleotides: TGTGCCAGTAGCCCTGGGTTTTCCCTCTACGAGCAGTACTTC.

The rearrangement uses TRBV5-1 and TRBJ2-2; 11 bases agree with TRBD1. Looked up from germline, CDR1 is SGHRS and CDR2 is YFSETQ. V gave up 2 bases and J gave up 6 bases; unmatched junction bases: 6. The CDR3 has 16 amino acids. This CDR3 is CASSFQDRGRAGELFF. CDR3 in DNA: TGCGCCAGCAGCTTCCAGGACAGGGGGCGCGCCGGGGAGCTGTTTTTT. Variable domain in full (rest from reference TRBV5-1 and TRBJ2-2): KAGVTQTPRYLIKTRGQQVTLSCSPISGHRSVSWYQQTPGQGLQFLFEYFSETQRNKGNFPGRFSGRQFSNSRSEMNVSTLELGDSALYLCASSFQDRGRAGELFFGEGSRLTVL.

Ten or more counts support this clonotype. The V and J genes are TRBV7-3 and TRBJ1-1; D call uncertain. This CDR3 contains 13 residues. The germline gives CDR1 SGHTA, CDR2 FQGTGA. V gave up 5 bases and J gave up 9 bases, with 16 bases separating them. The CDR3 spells CASSATITNQAFF. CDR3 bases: TGTGCCAGCAGCGCAACTATAACAAACCAAGCTTTCTTT. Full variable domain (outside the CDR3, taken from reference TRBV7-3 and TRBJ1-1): GAGVSQTPSNKVTEKGKYVELRCDPISGHTALYWYRQSLGQGPEFLIYFQGTGAADDSGLPNDRFFAVRPEGSVSTLKIQRTERGDSAVYLCASSATITNQAFFGQGTRLTVV.

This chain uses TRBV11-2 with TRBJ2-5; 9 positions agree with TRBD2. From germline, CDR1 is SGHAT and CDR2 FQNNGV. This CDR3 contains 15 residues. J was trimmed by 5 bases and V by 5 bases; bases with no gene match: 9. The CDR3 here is CASSRGTSPKETQYF. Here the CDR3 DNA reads TGTGCCAGCAGCCGTGGGACTAGCCCTAAGGAGACCCAGTACTTC.

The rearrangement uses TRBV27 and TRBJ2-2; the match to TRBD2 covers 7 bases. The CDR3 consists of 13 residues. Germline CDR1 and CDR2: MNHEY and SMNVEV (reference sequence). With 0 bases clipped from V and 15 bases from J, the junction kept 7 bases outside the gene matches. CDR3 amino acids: CASSLSSGGRVFF. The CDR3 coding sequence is TGTGCCAGCAGTTTATCGTCGGGGGGTAGGGTGTTTTTT.

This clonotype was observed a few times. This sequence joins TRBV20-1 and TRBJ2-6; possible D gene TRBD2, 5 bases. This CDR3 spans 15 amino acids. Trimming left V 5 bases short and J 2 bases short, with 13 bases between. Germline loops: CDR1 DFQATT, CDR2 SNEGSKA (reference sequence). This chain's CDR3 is CSAQLGRAGANVLTF. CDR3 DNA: TGCAGTGCTCAACTAGGGCGCGCTGGGGCCAACGTCCTGACTTTC.

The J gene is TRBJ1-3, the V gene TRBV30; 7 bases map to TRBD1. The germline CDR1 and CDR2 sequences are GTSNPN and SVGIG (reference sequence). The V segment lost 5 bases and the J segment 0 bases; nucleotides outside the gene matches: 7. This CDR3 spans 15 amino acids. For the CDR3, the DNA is TGTGCCTGGGGCGCAGGGGGTAACTCTGGAAACACCATATATTTT. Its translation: CAWGAGGNSGNTIYF.

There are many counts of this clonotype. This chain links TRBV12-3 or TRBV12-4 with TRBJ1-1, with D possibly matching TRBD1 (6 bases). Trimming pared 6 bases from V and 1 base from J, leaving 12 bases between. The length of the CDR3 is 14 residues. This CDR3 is CASSGGAANTEAFF. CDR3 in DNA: TGTGCCAGCAGCGGGGGGGCAGCGAACACTGAAGCTTTCTTT.

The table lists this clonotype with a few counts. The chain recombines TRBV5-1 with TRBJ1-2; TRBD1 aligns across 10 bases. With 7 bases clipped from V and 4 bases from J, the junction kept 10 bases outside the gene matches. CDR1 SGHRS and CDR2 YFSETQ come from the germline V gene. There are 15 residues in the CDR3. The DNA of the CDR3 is TGCGCCAGCCATCCGACAGGGGGCATTCCCTATGGCTACACCTTC. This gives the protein CASHPTGGIPYGYTF.

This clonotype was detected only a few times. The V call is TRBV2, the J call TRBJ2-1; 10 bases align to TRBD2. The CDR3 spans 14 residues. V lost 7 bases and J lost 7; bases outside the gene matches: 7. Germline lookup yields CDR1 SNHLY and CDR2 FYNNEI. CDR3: CASMVLAGANEQFF. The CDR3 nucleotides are TGTGCCAGCATGGTCCTAGCGGGAGCTAATGAGCAGTTCTTC. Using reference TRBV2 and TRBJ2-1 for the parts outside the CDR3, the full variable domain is EPEVTQTPSHQVTQMGQEVILRCVPISNHLYFYWYRQILGQKVEFLVSFYNNEISEKSEIFDDQFSVERPDGSNFTLKIRSTKLEDSAMYFCASMVLAGANEQFFGPGTRLTVL.

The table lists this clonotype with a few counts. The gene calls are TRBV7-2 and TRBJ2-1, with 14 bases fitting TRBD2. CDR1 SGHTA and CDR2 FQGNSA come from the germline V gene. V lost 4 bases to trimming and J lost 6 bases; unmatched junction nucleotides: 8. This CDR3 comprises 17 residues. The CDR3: CASSSGLAGAVPNEQFF. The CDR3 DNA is TGTGCCAGCAGCTCGGGACTAGCGGGGGCGGTCCCCAATGAGCAGTTCTTC.